This T cell receptor beta chain was captured by sequencing in a study of blood T cell repertoires in COVID-19. Study at large: Some COVID-19 samples were acute and others convalescent; all came from the United States, Italy and Spain. T cells, B-cell-depleted T cells, or PBMCs provided the cDNA or gDNA that served as material.

This CDR3 comprises 16 residues. V shed 4 bases and J shed 7 bases, with 20 bases lying between them. Looked up from germline, CDR1 is MRHNA and CDR2 is SNTAGT. Generated by immunoSEQ multiplex PCR, the TCRdb table keeps only in-frame clones and is missing some. Of 110,000 to 150,000 clones detected, around 82% appear once; the ten largest clones hold more than 4%. The sample consisted of peripheral blood. The genes are TRBV6-4 and TRBJ1-5; D is undetermined. This receptor was identified in a woman in her fifties or sixties with acute or convalescent COVID-19. CDR3 sequence reads: CASSVKAGGSGQPQHF. The CDR3 DNA reads as TGTGCCAGCAGTGTTAAGGCGGGAGGCTCGGGGCAGCCCCAGCATTTT.